This T cell receptor beta chain was captured by sequencing in a study of shared clonotypes between healthy human individuals. In the original analysis: Owing to the provision of junction-only sequences devoid of quality scores by immunoSEQ, filtering differed. Some clones are missing from TCRdb's copy, which holds only in-frame ones; the method was immunoSEQ multiplex PCR. V and J calls and clone size are copied from that table; D and trimming were computed from the DNA. Of under 1,100,000 clones listed, around 78% are singletons. This clone has just a few counts. The receptor was derived from a man between 18 and 29 years old in good health. Some clones in this sample may be carry-over from other donors' samples. The specimen sequenced was memory CD4+ T cells from PBMCs. As for subset: CD45RA-negative fraction.

For the CDR3, the DNA is TGCGCCAGCAGCTTGGAGATAGACAATGAGCAGTTCTTC. This gives the protein CASSLEIDNEQFF. The chain has TRBV5-1 and TRBJ2-1; D is undetermined. The V gene lost 0 bases and the J gene lost 5 bases, with 6 bases spanning the gap. This CDR3 is built from 13 residues. Germline-derived CDR1 and CDR2 are SGHRS and YFSETQ.